This TCR beta chain was obtained from a study of CD8 T cells in ankylosing spondylitis. Study outcomes and limitations: Characteristic of ankylosing spondylitis blood, it appeared, was a TCR beta motif comprising roughly eight highly homologous variants. Relatively rare in peripheral blood, disease-linked clones were also CD8+. Matched ankylosing spondylitis synovial fluid reportedly showed significant enrichment of disease-linked clones.

This clonotype was detected a few times. Its antigen is not known. TCRdb reanalysed the 5' RACE reads using MiXCR and keeps one entry per CDR3 protein. The sample yields over 400,000 distinct CDR3 sequences, 25% to 30% seen once. CDR3 length equals 14 residues. Trimming took off 1 base at V and 2 bases at J, with 8 bases between the two ends. Per the germline V gene, CDR1 is MNHNS and CDR2 is SASEGT. The sample was blood, either unsorted or a sorted T cell fraction (not recorded which). The chain employs TRBV6-1 and TRBJ2-5, with D uncertain. The origin of this receptor is a male donor with ankylosing spondylitis. The CDR3 protein is CASSEVSIQETQYF. In nucleotides, the CDR3 is TGTGCCAGCAGTGAAGTGTCTATTCAAGAGACCCAGTACTTC.